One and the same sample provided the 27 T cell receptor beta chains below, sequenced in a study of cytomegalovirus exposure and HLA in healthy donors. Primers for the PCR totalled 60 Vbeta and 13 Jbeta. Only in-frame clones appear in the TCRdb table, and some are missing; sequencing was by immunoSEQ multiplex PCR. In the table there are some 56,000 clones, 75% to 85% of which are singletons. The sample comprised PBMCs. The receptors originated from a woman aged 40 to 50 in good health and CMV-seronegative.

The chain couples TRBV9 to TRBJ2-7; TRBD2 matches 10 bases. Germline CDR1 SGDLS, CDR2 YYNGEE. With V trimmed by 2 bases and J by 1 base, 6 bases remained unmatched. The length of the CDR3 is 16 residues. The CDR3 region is CASSVGTSARSYEQYF. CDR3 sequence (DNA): TGTGCCAGCAGCGTGGGGACTAGCGCGAGGTCCTACGAGCAGTACTTC.

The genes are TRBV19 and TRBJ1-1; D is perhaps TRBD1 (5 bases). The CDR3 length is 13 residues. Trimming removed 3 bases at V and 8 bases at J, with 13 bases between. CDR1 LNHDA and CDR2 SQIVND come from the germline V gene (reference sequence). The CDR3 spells CASSMRGRGEAFF. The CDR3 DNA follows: TGTGCCAGTAGTATGCGGGGAAGGGGAGAAGCTTTCTTT.

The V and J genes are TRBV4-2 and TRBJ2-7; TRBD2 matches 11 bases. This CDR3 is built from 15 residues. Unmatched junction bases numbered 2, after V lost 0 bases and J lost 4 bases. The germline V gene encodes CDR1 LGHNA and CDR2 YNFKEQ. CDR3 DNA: TGTGCCAGCAGCCAAGATACTAGCGGGAGTTACGAGCAGTACTTC. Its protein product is CASSQDTSGSYEQYF.

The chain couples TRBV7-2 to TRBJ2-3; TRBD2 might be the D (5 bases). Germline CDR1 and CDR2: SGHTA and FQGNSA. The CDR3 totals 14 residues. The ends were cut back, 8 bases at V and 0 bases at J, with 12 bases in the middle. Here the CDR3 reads CASGIGGSTDTQYF. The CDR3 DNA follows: TGTGCCAGCGGCATTGGCGGGAGCACAGATACGCAGTATTTT.

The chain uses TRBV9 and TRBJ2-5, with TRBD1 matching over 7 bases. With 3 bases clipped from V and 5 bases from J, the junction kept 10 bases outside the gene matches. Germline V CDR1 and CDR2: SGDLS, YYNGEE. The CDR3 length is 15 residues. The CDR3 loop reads CASSEQTGRGETQYF. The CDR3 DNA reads TGTGCCAGCAGCGAACAGACAGGGCGAGGGGAGACCCAGTACTTC.

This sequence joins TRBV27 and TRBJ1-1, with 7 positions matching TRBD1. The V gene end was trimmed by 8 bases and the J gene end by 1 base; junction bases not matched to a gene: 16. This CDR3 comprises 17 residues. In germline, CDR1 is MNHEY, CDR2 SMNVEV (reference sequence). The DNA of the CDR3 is TGTGCCAGCGCCGAAGGGGACAGAGATTCAGGGAACACTGAAGCTTTCTTT. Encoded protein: CASAEGDRDSGNTEAFF.

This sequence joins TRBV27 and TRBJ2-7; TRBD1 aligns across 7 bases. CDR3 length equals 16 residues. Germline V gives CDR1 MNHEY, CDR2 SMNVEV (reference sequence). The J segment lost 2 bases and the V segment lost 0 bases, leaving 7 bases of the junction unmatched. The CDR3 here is CASSLSVADRPYEQYF. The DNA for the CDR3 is TGTGCCAGCAGTTTATCTGTGGCGGACAGGCCCTACGAGCAGTACTTC.

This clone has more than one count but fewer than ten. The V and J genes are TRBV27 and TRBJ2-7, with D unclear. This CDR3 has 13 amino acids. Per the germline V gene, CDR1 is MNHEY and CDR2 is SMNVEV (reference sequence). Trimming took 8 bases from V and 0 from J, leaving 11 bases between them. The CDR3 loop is CASRQASSYEQYF. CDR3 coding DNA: TGTGCCAGCCGTCAGGCCAGCTCCTACGAGCAGTACTTC.

The CDR3 bases are TGTGCCAGCAGTGATAGGGGACAGGGGGCGGTCGAGCAGTACTTC. This codes for CASSDRGQGAVEQYF. The chain uses TRBV6-1 and TRBJ2-7; 12 bases fit TRBD1. V lost 3 bases to trimming and J lost 6 bases; unmatched junction nucleotides: 6. Germline loops: CDR1 MNHNS, CDR2 SASEGT. The CDR3 contains 15 residues.

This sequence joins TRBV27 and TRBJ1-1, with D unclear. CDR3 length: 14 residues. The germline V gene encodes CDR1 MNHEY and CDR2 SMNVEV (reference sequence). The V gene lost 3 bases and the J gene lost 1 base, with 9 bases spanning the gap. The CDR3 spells CASSFGVPNTEAFF. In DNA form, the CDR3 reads TGTGCCAGCAGTTTCGGAGTACCGAACACTGAAGCTTTCTTT.

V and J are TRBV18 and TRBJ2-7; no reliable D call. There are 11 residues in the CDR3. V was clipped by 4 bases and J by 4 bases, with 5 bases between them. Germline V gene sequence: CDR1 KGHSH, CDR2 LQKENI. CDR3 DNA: TGTGCCAGCTCACTGCAGTACGAGCAGTACTTC. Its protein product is CASSLQYEQYF.

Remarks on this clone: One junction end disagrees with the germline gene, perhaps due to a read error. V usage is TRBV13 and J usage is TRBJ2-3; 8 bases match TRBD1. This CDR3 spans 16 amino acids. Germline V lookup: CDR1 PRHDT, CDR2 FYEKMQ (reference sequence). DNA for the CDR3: TGTGCCGGCAGCCAAGACGGACAGGGTGTACCAGATACGCAGTATTTT. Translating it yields CAGSQDGQGVPDTQYF.

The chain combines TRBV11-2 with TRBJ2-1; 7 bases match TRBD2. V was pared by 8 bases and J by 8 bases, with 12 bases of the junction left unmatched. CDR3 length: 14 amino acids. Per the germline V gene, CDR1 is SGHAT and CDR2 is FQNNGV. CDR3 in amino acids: CASGAGLVLDEQFF. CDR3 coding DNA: TGTGCCAGCGGGGCCGGACTAGTTCTGGATGAGCAGTTCTTC.

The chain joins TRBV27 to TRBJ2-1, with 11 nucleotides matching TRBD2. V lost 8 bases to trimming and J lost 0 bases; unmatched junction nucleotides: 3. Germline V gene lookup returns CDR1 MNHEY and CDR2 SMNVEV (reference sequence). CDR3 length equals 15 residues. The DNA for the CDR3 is TGTGCCAGCCGTAGCGGGAGGGACTCCTACAATGAGCAGTTCTTC. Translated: CASRSGRDSYNEQFF.

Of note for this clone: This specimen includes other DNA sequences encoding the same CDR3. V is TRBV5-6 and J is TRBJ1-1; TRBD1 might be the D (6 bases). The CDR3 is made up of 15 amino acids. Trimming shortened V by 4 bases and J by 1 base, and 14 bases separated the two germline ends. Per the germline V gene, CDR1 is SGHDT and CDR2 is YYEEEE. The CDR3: CASSRKLTGNTEAFF. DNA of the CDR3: TGTGCCAGCAGCAGGAAGTTGACAGGGAACACTGAAGCTTTCTTT.

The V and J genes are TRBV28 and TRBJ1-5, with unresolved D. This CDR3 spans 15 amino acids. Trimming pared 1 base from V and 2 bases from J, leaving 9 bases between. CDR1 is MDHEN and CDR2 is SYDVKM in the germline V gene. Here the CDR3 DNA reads TGTGCCAGCAGTTTATCCCTTACGGGCAATCAGCCCCAGCATTTT. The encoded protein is CASSLSLTGNQPQHF.

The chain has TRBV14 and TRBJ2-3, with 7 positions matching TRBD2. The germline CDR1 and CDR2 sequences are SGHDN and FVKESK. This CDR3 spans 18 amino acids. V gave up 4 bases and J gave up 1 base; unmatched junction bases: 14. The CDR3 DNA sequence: TGTGCCAGCAGCCGCGGGGGACGTGCAGGACTCCGCACAGATACGCAGTATTTT. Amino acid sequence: CASSRGGRAGLRTDTQYF. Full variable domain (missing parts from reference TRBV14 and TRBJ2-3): EAGVTQFPSHSVIEKGQTVTLRCDPISGHDNLYWYRRVMGKEIKFLLHFVKESKQDESGMPNNRFLAERTGGTYSTLKVQPAELEDSGVYFCASSRGGRAGLRTDTQYFGPGTRLTVL.

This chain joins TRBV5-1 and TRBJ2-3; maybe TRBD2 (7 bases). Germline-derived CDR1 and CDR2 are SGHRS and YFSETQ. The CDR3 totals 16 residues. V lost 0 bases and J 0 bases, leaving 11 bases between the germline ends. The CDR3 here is CASSLAQGGSTDTQYF. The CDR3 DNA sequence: TGCGCCAGCAGCTTGGCACAGGGAGGGAGCACAGATACGCAGTATTTT.

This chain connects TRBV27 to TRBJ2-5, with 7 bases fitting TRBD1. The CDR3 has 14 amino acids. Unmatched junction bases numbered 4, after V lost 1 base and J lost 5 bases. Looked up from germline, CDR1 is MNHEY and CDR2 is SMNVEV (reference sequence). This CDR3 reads CASSLLGQRETQYF. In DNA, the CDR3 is TGTGCCAGCAGTTTATTGGGACAGAGGGAGACCCAGTACTTC.

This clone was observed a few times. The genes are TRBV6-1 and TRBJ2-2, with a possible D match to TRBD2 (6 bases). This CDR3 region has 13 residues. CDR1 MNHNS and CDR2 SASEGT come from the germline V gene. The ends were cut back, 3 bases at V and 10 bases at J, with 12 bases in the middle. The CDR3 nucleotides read TGTGCCAGCAGTGATCTCCCGGGAGAGGAGCTGTTTTTT. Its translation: CASSDLPGEELFF.

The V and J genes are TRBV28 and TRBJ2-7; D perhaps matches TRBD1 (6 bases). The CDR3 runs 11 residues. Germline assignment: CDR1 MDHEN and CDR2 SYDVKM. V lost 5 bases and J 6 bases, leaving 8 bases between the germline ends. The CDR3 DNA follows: TGTGCCAGCAGTGTACAGGGCGAGCAGTACTTC. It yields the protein CASSVQGEQYF.

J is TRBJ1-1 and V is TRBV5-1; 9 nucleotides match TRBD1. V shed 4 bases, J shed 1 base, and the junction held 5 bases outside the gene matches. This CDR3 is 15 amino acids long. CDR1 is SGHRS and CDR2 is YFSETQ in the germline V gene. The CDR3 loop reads CASSPQGARNTEAFF. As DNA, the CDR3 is TGCGCCAGCAGCCCACAGGGGGCGCGGAACACTGAAGCTTTCTTT.

The CDR3 sequence is CASSLSSNYGYTF. The CDR3 DNA reads as TGCGCCAGCAGCTTGTCTTCTAACTATGGCTACACCTTC. The V and J genes are TRBV5-1 and TRBJ1-2; D unresolved. Per the germline V gene, CDR1 is SGHRS and CDR2 is YFSETQ. The CDR3 loop spans 13 amino acids. Trimming cost V 1 base and J 0 bases, with 4 bases left between them.

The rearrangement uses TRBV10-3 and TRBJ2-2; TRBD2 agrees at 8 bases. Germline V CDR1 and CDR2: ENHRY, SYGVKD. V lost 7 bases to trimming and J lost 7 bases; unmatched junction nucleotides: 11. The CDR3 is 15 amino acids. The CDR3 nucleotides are TGTGCCATCACCGTTTCCGGGACTAGTGACGGGGAGCTGTTTTTT. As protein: CAITVSGTSDGELFF.

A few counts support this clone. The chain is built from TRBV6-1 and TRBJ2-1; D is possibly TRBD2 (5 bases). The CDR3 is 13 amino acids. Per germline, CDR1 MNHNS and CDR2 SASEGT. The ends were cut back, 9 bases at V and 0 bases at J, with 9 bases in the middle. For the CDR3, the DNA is TGTGCCAGTGGACTTAGCTCCTACAATGAGCAGTTCTTC. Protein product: CASGLSSYNEQFF.

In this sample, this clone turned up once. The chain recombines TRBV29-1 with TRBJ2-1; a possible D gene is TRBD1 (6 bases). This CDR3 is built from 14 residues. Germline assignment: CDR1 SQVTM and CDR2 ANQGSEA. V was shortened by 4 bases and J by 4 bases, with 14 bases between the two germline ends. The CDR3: CSVARTADYNEQFF. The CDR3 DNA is TGCAGCGTTGCCCGGACAGCAGATTACAATGAGCAGTTCTTC.

CDR3: CASSPGLAGYEQYF. In DNA form, the CDR3 reads TGTGCCAGCAGTCCGGGACTAGCGGGATACGAGCAGTACTTC. The chain employs TRBV28 and TRBJ2-7, with 13 bases fitting TRBD2. CDR3 length: 14 amino acids. Germline values: CDR1 MDHEN, CDR2 SYDVKM. V lost 5 bases to trimming and J lost 4 bases; unmatched junction nucleotides: 2.